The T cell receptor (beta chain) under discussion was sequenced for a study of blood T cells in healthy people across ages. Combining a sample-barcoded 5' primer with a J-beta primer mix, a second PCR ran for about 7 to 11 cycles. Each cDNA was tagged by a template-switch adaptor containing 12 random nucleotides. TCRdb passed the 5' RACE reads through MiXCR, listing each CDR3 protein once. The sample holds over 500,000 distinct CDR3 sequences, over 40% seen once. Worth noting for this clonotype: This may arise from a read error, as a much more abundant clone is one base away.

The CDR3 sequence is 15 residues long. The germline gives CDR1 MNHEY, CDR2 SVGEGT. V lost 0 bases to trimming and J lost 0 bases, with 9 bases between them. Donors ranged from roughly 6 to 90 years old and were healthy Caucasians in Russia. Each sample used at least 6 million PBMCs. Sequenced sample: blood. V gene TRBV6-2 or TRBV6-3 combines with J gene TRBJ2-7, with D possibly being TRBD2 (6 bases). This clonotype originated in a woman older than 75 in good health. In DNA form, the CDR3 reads TGTGCCAGCAGTTACTCGGACGGGAGCTCCTACGAGCAGTACTTC. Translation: CASSYSDGSSYEQYF.